Below are 22 T cell receptor beta chains sequenced from a single sample in a study of human T cells and chemical hapten exposure. TCRdb recomputed calls from the RACE reads with MiXCR, one row per CDR3 protein. In the table there are approximately 77,000 distinct CDR3 sequences, about 6.8% of which are singletons. Documented time point: patch test 1, 2 weeks after DPC sensitization. This sample's treatment: therapeutic diphenylcyclopropenone sensitization with weekly scalp DPC. Sequenced here: whole blood, sampled in connection with sensitization to the hapten diphenylcyclopropenone (DPC). Receptors were obtained from a woman aged 25 to 39 with alopecia areata. Some clones in this sample may be carry-over from other donors' samples.

There are a few counts of this clonotype. The CDR3 sequence is CAWGGTGTYEQYF. The CDR3, as DNA: TGTGCCTGGGGGGGGACAGGGACGTACGAGCAGTACTTC. The chain is built from TRBV30 and TRBJ2-7, with 9 bases that match TRBD1. The germline gives CDR1 GTSNPN, CDR2 SVGIG (reference sequence). V lost 5 bases to trimming and J lost 4 bases; unmatched junction nucleotides: 6. The CDR3 length is 13 residues.

The chain employs TRBV6-6 and TRBJ1-1; D gene unclear. Germline V CDR1 and CDR2: MNHNY, SVGAGI (reference sequence). CDR3 length: 13 residues. The ends were cut back, 6 bases at V and 1 base at J, with 9 bases in the middle. CDR3: CASRVSQNTEAFF. CDR3 DNA sequence: TGTGCCAGCAGGGTATCCCAGAACACTGAAGCTTTCTTT.

This clonotype was found a few times. The gene calls are TRBV5-4 and TRBJ1-1, with unresolved D. The germline V gene has CDR1 SGHNT and CDR2 YYREEE (reference sequence). The CDR3 is 14 residues long. V was clipped by 0 bases and J by 1 base, with 7 bases between them. The DNA of the CDR3 is TGTGCCAGCAGCTTGGGTATCCAGAACACTGAAGCTTTCTTT. It codes for CASSLGIQNTEAFF.

The chain has TRBV4-2 and TRBJ1-5, with D unclear. Trimming took off 1 base at V and 0 bases at J, with 16 bases between the two ends. The CDR3 has 18 amino acids. From germline, CDR1 is LGHNA and CDR2 YNFKEQ. The CDR3 coding sequence is TGTGCCAGCAGCCAAGGTGTAGGGAAGACCGATAGCAATCAGCCCCAGCATTTT. Protein: CASSQGVGKTDSNQPQHF.

This clonotype was seen a few times. The V call is TRBV11-3, the J call TRBJ2-3; unclear D gene. The CDR3 totals 15 residues. Deletions cut 3 bases from V and 0 bases from J, with 10 bases between. Looked up from germline, CDR1 is SGHNT and CDR2 is YENEEA. DNA for the CDR3: TGTGCCAGCAGCTTGGGCGAAACTAGCACAGATACGCAGTATTTT. This encodes CASSLGETSTDTQYF.

This clonotype turned up a few times. The chain employs TRBV2 and TRBJ2-1, with unresolved D. The CDR3 is 13 amino acids. V lost 5 bases to trimming and J lost 3 bases, with 8 bases between them. CDR1 is SNHLY, CDR2 FYNNEI, per germline. The CDR3 loop reads CASSPPHYNEQFF. The CDR3 DNA reads TGTGCCAGCAGTCCCCCGCACTACAATGAGCAGTTCTTC.

This clonotype was detected many times. The chain employs TRBV30 and TRBJ1-6; D ambiguous. With 4 bases removed from V and 5 bases from J, the gap between germline ends came to 9 bases. In germline, CDR1 is GTSNPN, CDR2 SVGIG (reference sequence). The CDR3 covers 13 residues. In DNA form, the CDR3 reads TGTGCCTGGATGCTTACGGATAATTCACCCCTCCACTTT. Translation gives CAWMLTDNSPLHF.

This clonotype was observed many times. This chain joins TRBV6-1 and TRBJ2-3; D is unclear. The CDR3 has 12 residues. Trimming shortened V by 4 bases and J by 6 bases, and 8 bases separated the two germline ends. The V gene's germline CDR1 is MNHNS and CDR2 SASEGT. CDR3 sequence (DNA): TGTGCCAGCAGTGCACAATACGATACGCAGTATTTT. This encodes CASSAQYDTQYF.

This clonotype was observed at least ten times. The junction departs from the called germline gene at one end, perhaps through a read error. This chain joins TRBV2 and TRBJ2-7; no firm D call. Germline V gene data show CDR1 as SNHLY and CDR2 as FYNNEI. The CDR3 loop spans 13 amino acids. The CDR3 loop is CASREDNPYEQYF. CDR3 bases: TGTGCCAGCAGGGAAGACAACCCCTACGAGCAGTACTTC.

The rearrangement links TRBV6-5 to TRBJ1-2; no clear D. Trimming removed 0 bases at V and 5 bases at J, with 7 bases between. From germline, CDR1 is MNHEY and CDR2 SVGAGI. This CDR3 is 13 amino acids long. The CDR3, as DNA: TGTGCCAGCAGTTACTCAAATCAATATGGCTACACCTTC. The encoded protein is CASSYSNQYGYTF.

This clonotype turned up a few times. The chain links TRBV27 to TRBJ1-6; tentatively, D is TRBD1 (6 bases). Trimming took off 3 bases at V and 8 bases at J, with 17 bases between the two ends. The CDR3 loop spans 16 amino acids. Germline loops: CDR1 MNHEY, CDR2 SMNVEV (reference sequence). CDR3 amino acids: CASSFAPGGAYSPLHF. As DNA, the CDR3 is TGTGCCAGCAGTTTCGCGCCCGGGGGCGCTTATTCACCCCTCCACTTT.

This clonotype was seen many times. The chain uses TRBV7-9 and TRBJ1-2; TRBD1 might be the D (6 bases). Germline values: CDR1 SEHNR, CDR2 FQNEAQ (reference sequence). This CDR3 is 17 amino acids long. Trimming removed 1 base at V and 7 bases at J, with 22 bases between. CDR3 sequence: CASSLERQVPLCGGYTF. The CDR3 DNA sequence: TGTGCCAGCAGCTTAGAGAGACAGGTCCCCTTGTGTGGTGGCTACACCTTC.

As for this clonotype: This sequence may be a read error, since a much larger clone differs from it by one base. This chain uses TRBV6-5 with TRBJ2-5; 9 bases align to TRBD1. Trimming took 4 bases from V and 6 from J; bases not matched to a gene: 12. This CDR3 has 16 amino acids. Looked up from germline, CDR1 is MNHEY and CDR2 is SVGAGI. The CDR3 DNA sequence: TGTGCCAGCAGTTTACGTCCCGGGACAGGGAGGAAGACCCAGTACTTC. It specifies CASSLRPGTGRKTQYF.

The table lists this clonotype with a few counts. The V and J genes are TRBV12-3 or TRBV12-4 and TRBJ1-4; the D is unclear. The CDR3 is made up of 11 amino acids. V lost 7 bases to trimming and J lost 4 bases, with 4 bases between them. The DNA for the CDR3 is TGTGCCAGCACCCGTAATGAAAAACTGTTTTTT. As protein: CASTRNEKLFF.

In its sample, this clonotype is medium-sized. The CDR3 sequence: CATSDSGRGHTDTQYF. The DNA for the CDR3 is TGTGCCACCAGTGATTCCGGCAGGGGCCACACAGATACGCAGTATTTT. The chain carries TRBV24-1 and TRBJ2-3, with a possible D match to TRBD1 (6 bases). Germline-derived CDR1 and CDR2 are KGHDR and SFDVKD. This CDR3 is built from 16 residues. V lost 2 bases and J 2 bases, leaving 13 bases between the germline ends.

This clonotype was seen at least ten times. This sequence joins TRBV7-3 and TRBJ1-5, with no clear D. The CDR3 is 13 amino acids. Trimming took off 2 bases at V and 7 bases at J, with 9 bases between the two ends. Germline V gives CDR1 SGHTA, CDR2 FQGTGA. CDR3 protein: CASSLDRGQPQHF. The CDR3 coding sequence is TGTGCCAGCAGCTTAGACCGGGGACAGCCCCAGCATTTT. The full variable domain, its missing parts supplied by reference TRBV7-3 and TRBJ1-5, is GAGVSQTPSNKVTEKGKYVELRCDPISGHTALYWYRQSLGQGPEFLIYFQGTGAADDSGLPNDRFFAVRPEGSVSTLKIQRTERGDSAVYLCASSLDRGQPQHFGDGTRLSIL.

Many counts were recorded for this clonotype. The CDR3 sequence is CASSLGGSPVVQHF. The CDR3 DNA sequence: TGTGCCAGCAGTTTAGGGGGCAGCCCTGTGGTCCAGCATTTT. The chain uses TRBV12-3 or TRBV12-4 and TRBJ1-5; a weak D match, TRBD1 (5 bases). The V gene lost 1 base and the J gene lost 12 bases, with 16 bases spanning the gap. The CDR3 has 14 residues.

The rearrangement links TRBV5-1 to TRBJ1-1; no clear D. Trimming pared 8 bases from V and 1 base from J, leaving 12 bases between. There are 13 residues in the CDR3. The V gene's germline CDR1 is SGHRS and CDR2 YFSETQ. CDR3: CARSQKRNTEAFF. CDR3 sequence (DNA): TGCGCCAGAAGTCAGAAAAGGAACACTGAAGCTTTCTTT.

This rearrangement joins TRBV7-8 to TRBJ2-1; D is tentatively TRBD1 or TRBD2 (5 bases each). This CDR3 is built from 16 residues. Germline CDR1 reads SGHVS; CDR2 reads FQNEAQ. With 7 bases removed from V and 0 bases from J, the gap between germline ends came to 16 bases. The CDR3 DNA follows: TGTGCCAGCACTACCCACGAGGGGAGCTCCTACAATGAGCAGTTCTTC. It specifies CASTTHEGSSYNEQFF.

This clonotype was observed many times. CDR3: CAISEAAPDTQYF. The CDR3 DNA follows: TGTGCCATCAGTGAGGCGGCCCCAGATACGCAGTATTTT. The rearrangement links TRBV10-3 to TRBJ2-3; no clear D. V lost 2 bases, J lost 4 bases, and 7 bases lay in between. The CDR3 loop spans 13 amino acids. Germline loops: CDR1 ENHRY, CDR2 SYGVKD.

This clonotype was detected many times. J is TRBJ2-2 and V is TRBV29-1, with a tentative D call TRBD2 (6 bases). Germline V gene sequence: CDR1 SQVTM, CDR2 ANQGSEA. V shed 7 bases and J shed 6 bases, with 21 bases lying between them. CDR3 size: 15 residues. The CDR3 is CSAIRWGEAAGELFF. Here the CDR3 DNA reads TGCAGCGCAATTCGGTGGGGGGAAGCGGCCGGGGAGCTGTTTTTT.

The table lists this clonotype with many counts. The rearrangement uses TRBV27 and TRBJ2-1; TRBD2 agrees at 7 bases. Trimming at V came to 6 bases and at J to 5 bases, leaving 7 bases not matched to a gene. The V gene's germline CDR1 is MNHEY and CDR2 SMNVEV (reference sequence). The CDR3 covers 14 residues. This chain's CDR3 is CASRSGTTNNEQFF. DNA for the CDR3: TGTGCCAGCAGATCCGGGACTACCAACAATGAGCAGTTCTTC.